This TCR beta chain was sequenced during a study of blood T cells in healthy people across ages. Overall study findings and caveats: Underestimates were what the diversity estimates from one million T cells were considered to be.

A note on this clonotype: Its antigen is currently unknown.

V lost 1 base to trimming and J lost 4 bases, with 11 bases between them. The CDR3 extends over 15 amino acids. The authors ran a second PCR of about 7 to 11 cycles using a sample-barcoded 5' primer and a J-beta primer mix. TCRdb independently ran MiXCR on the 5' RACE reads; one entry per CDR3 protein. The data show about 760,000 distinct CDR3 sequences, about 56% seen once. The sequenced material came from blood. The V call is TRBV12-3 or TRBV12-4, the J call TRBJ1-5; the D gene is possibly TRBD1 (5 bases). The sequence came from a man aged 35 to 55 in good health. The CDR3 region has the DNA TGTGCCAGCAGTTTAGGGAAGGGGTGGAATCAGCCCCAGCATTTT. As protein: CASSLGKGWNQPQHF.